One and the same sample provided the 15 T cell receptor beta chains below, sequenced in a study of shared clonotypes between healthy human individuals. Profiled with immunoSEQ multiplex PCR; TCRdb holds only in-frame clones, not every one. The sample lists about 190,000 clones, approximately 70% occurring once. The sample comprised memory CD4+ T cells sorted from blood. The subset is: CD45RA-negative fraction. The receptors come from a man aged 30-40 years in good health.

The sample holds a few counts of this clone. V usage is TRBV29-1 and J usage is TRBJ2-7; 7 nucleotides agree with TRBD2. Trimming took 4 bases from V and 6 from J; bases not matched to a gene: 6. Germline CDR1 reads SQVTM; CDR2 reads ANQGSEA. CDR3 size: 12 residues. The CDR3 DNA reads TGCAGCGTTGTAATGACTAGCAGCGAGCAGTACTTC. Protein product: CSVVMTSSEQYF.

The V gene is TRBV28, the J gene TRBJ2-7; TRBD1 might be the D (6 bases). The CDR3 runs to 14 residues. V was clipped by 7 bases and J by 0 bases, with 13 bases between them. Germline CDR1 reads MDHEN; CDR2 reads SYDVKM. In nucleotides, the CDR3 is TGTGCCAGCACCTCCGGGACACACTCCTACGAGCAGTACTTC. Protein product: CASTSGTHSYEQYF.

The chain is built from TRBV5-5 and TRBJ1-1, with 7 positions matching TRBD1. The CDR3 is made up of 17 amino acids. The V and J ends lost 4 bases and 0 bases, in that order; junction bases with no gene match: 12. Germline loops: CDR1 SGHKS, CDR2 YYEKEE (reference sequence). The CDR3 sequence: CASSANRGHPMNTEAFF. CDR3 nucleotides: TGTGCCAGCAGCGCCAACAGGGGCCACCCCATGAACACTGAAGCTTTCTTT.

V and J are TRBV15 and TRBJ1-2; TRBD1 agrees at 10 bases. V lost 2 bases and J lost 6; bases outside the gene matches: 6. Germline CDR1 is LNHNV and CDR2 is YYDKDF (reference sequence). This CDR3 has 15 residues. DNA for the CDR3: TGTGCCACCAGCAGATACCGGGACAGGGGTGATGGCTACACCTTC. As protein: CATSRYRDRGDGYTF.

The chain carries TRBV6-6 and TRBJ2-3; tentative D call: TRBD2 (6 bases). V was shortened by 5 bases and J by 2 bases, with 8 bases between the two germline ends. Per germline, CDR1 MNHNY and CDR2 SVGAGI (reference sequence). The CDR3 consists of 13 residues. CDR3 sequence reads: CASSAGPTDTQYF. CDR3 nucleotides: TGTGCCAGCAGTGCGGGACCCACAGATACGCAGTATTTT.

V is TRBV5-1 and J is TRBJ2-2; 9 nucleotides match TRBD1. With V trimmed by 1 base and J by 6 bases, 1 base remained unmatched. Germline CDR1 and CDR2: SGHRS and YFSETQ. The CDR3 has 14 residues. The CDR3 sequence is CASSLTGGSGELFF. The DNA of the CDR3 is TGCGCCAGCAGCTTGACAGGGGGCTCCGGGGAGCTGTTTTTT.

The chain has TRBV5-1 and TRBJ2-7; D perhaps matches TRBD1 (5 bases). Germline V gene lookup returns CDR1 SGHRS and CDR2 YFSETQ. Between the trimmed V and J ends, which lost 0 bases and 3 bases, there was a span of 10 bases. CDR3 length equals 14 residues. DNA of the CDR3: TGCGCCAGCAGCTTGGACAGCCAGGGCTACGAGCAGTACTTC. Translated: CASSLDSQGYEQYF.

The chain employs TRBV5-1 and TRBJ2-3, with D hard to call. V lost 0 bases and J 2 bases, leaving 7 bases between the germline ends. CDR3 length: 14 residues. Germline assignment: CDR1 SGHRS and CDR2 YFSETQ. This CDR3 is CASSLGRPTDTQYF. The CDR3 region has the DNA TGCGCCAGCAGCTTGGGTCGGCCCACAGATACGCAGTATTTT.

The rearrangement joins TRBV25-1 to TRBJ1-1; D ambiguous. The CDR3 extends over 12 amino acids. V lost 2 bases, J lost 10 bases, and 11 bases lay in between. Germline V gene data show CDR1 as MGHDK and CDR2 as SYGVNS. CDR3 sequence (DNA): TGTGCCAGCAGTGAAGTCGGCGGGCGAGCTTTCTTT. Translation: CASSEVGGRAFF.

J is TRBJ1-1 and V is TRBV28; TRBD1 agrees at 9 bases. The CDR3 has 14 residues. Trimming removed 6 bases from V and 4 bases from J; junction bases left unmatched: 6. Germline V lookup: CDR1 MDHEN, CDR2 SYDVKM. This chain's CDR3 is CASRLQGALTEAFF. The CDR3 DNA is TGTGCCAGCAGATTACAGGGGGCGCTCACTGAAGCTTTCTTT.

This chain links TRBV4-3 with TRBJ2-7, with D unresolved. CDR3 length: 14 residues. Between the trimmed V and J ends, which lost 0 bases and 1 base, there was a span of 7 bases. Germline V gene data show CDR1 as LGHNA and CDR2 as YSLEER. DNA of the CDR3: TGCGCCAGCAGCCAAGATTGGCTGTCCTACGAGCAGTACTTC. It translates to CASSQDWLSYEQYF.

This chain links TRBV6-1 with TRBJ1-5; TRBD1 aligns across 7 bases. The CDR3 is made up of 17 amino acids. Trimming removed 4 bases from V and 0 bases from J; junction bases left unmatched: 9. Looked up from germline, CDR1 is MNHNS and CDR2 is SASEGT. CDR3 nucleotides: TGTGCCAGCAGTGGGGGGGTCGGGACAGTTAGCAATCAGCCCCAGCATTTT. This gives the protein CASSGGVGTVSNQPQHF.

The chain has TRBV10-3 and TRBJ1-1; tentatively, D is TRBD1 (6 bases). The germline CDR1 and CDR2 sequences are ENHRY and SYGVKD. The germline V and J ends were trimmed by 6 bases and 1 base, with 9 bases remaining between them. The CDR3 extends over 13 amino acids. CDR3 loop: CAIRGQQNTEAFF. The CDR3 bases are TGTGCCATCAGAGGACAGCAGAACACTGAAGCTTTCTTT.

The DNA of the CDR3 is TGTGCCAGCAGTTCCGCGGTTGACACCCCCTTTGGAGGTGAAGGCTACACCTTC. This encodes CASSSAVDTPFGGEGYTF. The chain links TRBV28 to TRBJ1-2; D ambiguous. Germline CDR1 is MDHEN and CDR2 is SYDVKM. V was shortened by 4 bases and J by 8 bases, with 29 bases between the two germline ends. This CDR3 is 18 amino acids long.

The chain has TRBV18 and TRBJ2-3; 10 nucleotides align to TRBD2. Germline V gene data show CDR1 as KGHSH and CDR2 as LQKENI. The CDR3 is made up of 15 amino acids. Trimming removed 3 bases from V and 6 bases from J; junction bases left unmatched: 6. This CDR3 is CASSPPSGRKDTQYF. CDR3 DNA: TGTGCCAGCTCACCCCCTAGCGGGAGAAAGGATACGCAGTATTTT.